This TCR beta chain was documented in a study of graft-versus-host responses after intestinal transplantation. Study summary: Each transplant was multivisceral, liver-intestinal, or isolated intestinal.

Data came from immunoSEQ multiplex PCR; TCRdb stores just in-frame clones and leaves some out. The sample carries 3,500 to 5,000 clones, around 75% recorded once. CDR1 is LGHNA, CDR2 YNFKEQ, per germline. The CDR3 contains 14 residues. V was shortened by 1 base and J by 2 bases, with 8 bases between the two germline ends. Lamina propria and intraepithelial lymphocytes were released by processing graft tissue. This clone has just one count. The antigen remains unidentified. Study findings and constraints: Elevated graft-versus-host to host-versus-graft clonal ratios in allografts were recorded for patients with graft-donor T cell macrochimerism.

The sample in question was ileum tissue, obtained 338 days after intestinal transplantation. This chain joins TRBV4-2 and TRBJ1-2; D is possibly TRBD1 (5 bases). The receptor was derived from a human patient who received an intestinal transplant, so some T cells may come from the graft donor. As DNA, the CDR3 is TGTGCCAGCAGCCAAGGGGGGGGGAACTATGGCTACACCTTC. It is translated as CASSQGGGNYGYTF.